This is a list of T cell receptor beta chains from one sample in a study of shared clonotypes between healthy human individuals. The protocol was immunoSEQ multiplex PCR, while the TCRdb copy is restricted to in-frame clones and leaves out a portion. The sample has over 850,000 clones, approximately 80% seen once. The sample comprised memory CD4+ T cells from PBMCs. Source of these receptors: a man aged 18 to 30 in good health. Some clones in this sample may be carry-over from other donors' samples. The CDR3 runs from the conserved cysteine through the conserved F or W. Fields, in order: J gene, V gene, clone size, D gene, CDR3 protein, CDR3 DNA. A D gene is named only where the DNA matches it firmly. Only part of the rows carry a size: once, few, many, or a class if the clone is expanded.

j_gene: TRBJ1-1; v_gene: TRBV5-1; abundance: few; d_gene: .; CDR3aa: CASSLAFGPEAFF; CDR3nt: TGCGCCAGCAGCTTGGCGTTCGGTCCTGAAGCTTTCTTT
j_gene: TRBJ2-3; v_gene: TRBV19; abundance: once; d_gene: TRBD2; CDR3aa: CASSTSGILADTQYF; CDR3nt: TGTGCCAGTAGTACTAGCGGGATCTTAGCAGATACGCAGTATTTT
j_gene: TRBJ1-5; v_gene: TRBV29-1; abundance: .; d_gene: .; CDR3aa: CSVRDTAYSNQPQHF; CDR3nt: TGCAGCGTCCGGGACACGGCTTATAGCAATCAGCCCCAGCATTTT
j_gene: TRBJ2-7; v_gene: TRBV7-6; abundance: .; d_gene: .; CDR3aa: CASSLFLAGQYEQYF; CDR3nt: TGTGCCAGCAGCTTATTTTTAGCGGGACAGTACGAGCAGTACTTC
j_gene: TRBJ2-1; v_gene: TRBV11-2; abundance: .; d_gene: .; CDR3aa: CASSLQGWYNEQFF; CDR3nt: TGTGCCAGCAGCTTGCAGGGTTGGTACAATGAGCAGTTCTTC
j_gene: TRBJ1-2; v_gene: TRBV28; abundance: .; d_gene: .; CDR3aa: CASSLWTAGGYTF; CDR3nt: TGTGCCAGCAGTTTGTGGACAGCGGGCGGCTACACCTTC
j_gene: TRBJ1-2; v_gene: TRBV14; abundance: .; d_gene: .; CDR3aa: CASSPGTANYGYTF; CDR3nt: TGTGCCAGCAGCCCGGGGACGGCTAACTATGGCTACACCTTC
j_gene: TRBJ1-1; v_gene: TRBV28; abundance: .; d_gene: .; CDR3aa: CASSLIGADTEAFF; CDR3nt: TGTGCCAGCAGTTTAATTGGGGCAGACACAGAAGCTTTCTTT
j_gene: TRBJ1-1; v_gene: TRBV4-2; abundance: .; d_gene: .; CDR3aa: CASSPGRTDKNTEAFF; CDR3nt: TGTGCCAGCAGCCCTGGGAGGACAGATAAGAACACTGAAGCTTTCTTT
j_gene: TRBJ1-3; v_gene: TRBV9; abundance: .; d_gene: .; CDR3aa: CASSVGVSGNTIYF; CDR3nt: TGTGCCAGCAGCGTGGGGGTTTCTGGAAACACCATATATTTT
j_gene: TRBJ2-7; v_gene: TRBV14; abundance: few; d_gene: .; CDR3aa: CASSPWGRVSYEQYF; CDR3nt: TGTGCCAGCAGCCCGTGGGGGCGGGTTTCCTACGAGCAGTACTTC
j_gene: TRBJ2-1; v_gene: TRBV5-1; abundance: .; d_gene: .; CDR3aa: CASSLEGGPYNEQFF; CDR3nt: TGCGCCAGCAGCTTGGAAGGGGGGCCCTACAATGAGCAGTTCTTC
j_gene: TRBJ1-1; v_gene: TRBV28; abundance: .; d_gene: .; CDR3aa: CASSIPTGRSTEAFF; CDR3nt: TGTGCCAGCAGTATCCCGACGGGGAGGAGCACTGAAGCTTTCTTT
j_gene: TRBJ1-1; v_gene: TRBV5-1; abundance: .; d_gene: .; CDR3aa: CASKNTGTANTEAFF; CDR3nt: TGCGCCAGCAAGAACACGGGCACAGCAAACACTGAAGCTTTCTTT
j_gene: TRBJ1-1; v_gene: TRBV7-9; abundance: .; d_gene: TRBD1; CDR3aa: CASSWTGETSEAFF; CDR3nt: TGTGCCAGCAGCTGGACAGGGGAGACATCTGAAGCTTTCTTT
j_gene: TRBJ2-1; v_gene: TRBV28; abundance: .; d_gene: TRBD2; CDR3aa: CASSLRPISGSIYEQFF; CDR3nt: TGTGCCAGCAGTTTAAGGCCTATTAGCGGGAGTATCTATGAGCAGTTCTTC
j_gene: TRBJ2-7; v_gene: TRBV19; abundance: .; d_gene: TRBD1; CDR3aa: CASSRRQGLGYEQYF; CDR3nt: TGTGCCAGTAGCCGAAGACAGGGCCTGGGGTACGAGCAGTACTTC
j_gene: TRBJ2-1; v_gene: TRBV27; abundance: few; d_gene: TRBD2; CDR3aa: CASSFLADNEQFF; CDR3nt: TGTGCCAGCAGTTTCCTAGCGGACAATGAGCAGTTCTTC
j_gene: TRBJ1-5; v_gene: TRBV5-5; abundance: few; d_gene: .; CDR3aa: CASSLQVSNQPQHF; CDR3nt: TGTGCCAGCAGCTTGCAGGTTAGCAATCAGCCCCAGCATTTT
j_gene: TRBJ1-2; v_gene: TRBV7-2; abundance: .; d_gene: TRBD1; CDR3aa: CASSARDREADYGYTF; CDR3nt: TGTGCCAGCAGCGCCCGGGACAGGGAGGCGGACTATGGCTACACCTTC
j_gene: TRBJ2-7; v_gene: TRBV28; abundance: .; d_gene: .; CDR3aa: CASSAPRGVSYEQYF; CDR3nt: TGTGCCAGCAGTGCTCCCAGGGGGGTCTCCTACGAGCAGTACTTC
j_gene: TRBJ2-5; v_gene: TRBV28; abundance: many; d_gene: TRBD1; CDR3aa: CAYGGDSQETQYF; CDR3nt: TGTGCCTACGGTGGGGACAGCCAAGAGACCCAGTACTTC